This T cell receptor beta chain was captured by sequencing in a study of human T cells and chemical hapten exposure. The V gene lost 6 bases and the J gene lost 4 bases, with 13 bases spanning the gap. Germline V lookup: CDR1 SEHNR, CDR2 FQNEAQ (reference sequence). The CDR3 spans 15 residues. Noted time point: pre-sensitization, week 0. The treatment denotes: therapeutic diphenylcyclopropenone sensitization with weekly scalp DPC. Patients had alopecia, were aged 18 to 70, and were not pregnant. TCRdb ran MiXCR on the RACE reads and lists one entry per CDR3 protein. The table includes some 70,000 distinct CDR3 sequences, around 9.9% detected once. This clonotype appeared many times.

The specimen comprised whole blood, sampled in connection with sensitization to the hapten diphenylcyclopropenone (DPC). The sequence was collected from a woman in her forties or fifties with alopecia areata. Some clones in this sample may be carry-over from other donors' samples. V usage is TRBV7-9 and J usage is TRBJ1-6; D is perhaps TRBD1 (5 bases). The CDR3: CASSATGEYNSPLHF. Written as DNA, the CDR3 is TGTGCCAGCAGTGCAACAGGAGAATATAATTCACCCCTCCACTTT.